This TCR beta chain appears in the sequencing data of a study of cytomegalovirus exposure and HLA in healthy donors. Only one count was recorded for this clone. Its antigen is unknown. V shed 3 bases, J shed 8 bases, and the junction held 6 bases outside the gene matches. The CDR3 extends over 14 amino acids. CDR1 is SGHTS, CDR2 YDEGEE, per germline. Broader study findings: Three CMV-associated chains were confirmed in vitro to be specific for CMV antigens. Later analysis suggested most CMV-associated TCR beta chains were HLA-restricted. Versus the approximately 720-donor mean, an Asian-associated ancestry cluster reportedly showed fewer N-insertions in a later analysis. It emerged from a later analysis that several of the most significant clusters appeared to be linked to common viral pathogens.

The PCR contained 60 Vbeta and 13 Jbeta primers. Assay: immunoSEQ multiplex PCR; the TCRdb copy retains only in-frame clones and omits some. The data show 95,000 or so clones, with about 86% seen just once and about 4.4% held by the top ten. V gene TRBV5-8 combines with J gene TRBJ2-1; 9 bases agree with TRBD2. Sequencing used PBMCs. The source is a woman between 70 and 85 years old in good health and CMV-seropositive. The CDR3 DNA is TGTGCCAGCAGCTCCGGTGGCGGGAGGGATGAGCAGTTCTTC. Encoded protein: CASSSGGGRDEQFF.